This T cell receptor (beta chain) comes out of a study of T cell responses to AZD1222 COVID-19 vaccine. This clone was seen a handful of times. Its target is unknown. Trimming pared 3 bases from V and 0 bases from J, leaving 11 bases between. This CDR3 is 15 amino acids long. The germline V gene has CDR1 DFQATT and CDR2 SNEGSKA (reference sequence). Whether given at about 4 or about 12 weeks, second doses were pooled. Whole-study results and caveats: Regions 160-218 and 743-854 dominated among vaccine-associated CD4 TCRs spanning spike. Among those given AZD1222, only six or seven were seropositive at baseline. Unmutated variant regions reportedly attract nearly half of all spike-specific TCRs.

The protocol was immunoSEQ multiplex PCR, while the TCRdb copy is restricted to in-frame clones and leaves out a portion. Found here are about 79,000 clones, under 90% of them singletons; the top ten hold under 1.5%. The source is an adult who received the AZD1222 COVID-19 vaccine. The chain carries TRBV20-1 and TRBJ2-2; a weak D match, TRBD2 (6 bases). The source was peripheral blood, collected 28 days after the second AZD1222 dose. CDR3 bases: TGCAGTGCTAGTAAGGCGGGGACGAACACCGGGGAGCTGTTTTTT. Translation gives CSASKAGTNTGELFF.